This is a list of T cell receptor beta chains from one sample in a study of radiotherapy plus CTLA-4 blockade in lung cancer. Libraries were prepared by immunoSEQ multiplex PCR; TCRdb keeps only in-frame clonotypes and omits some of them. The table records roughly 62,000 clones, around 76% of them present only once. The specimen was peripheral blood, collected from a patient treated with radiotherapy plus ipilimumab. Every receptor here comes from a human donor with non-small cell lung cancer who had a complete response to radiotherapy plus ipilimumab. The CDR3 runs from the conserved cysteine through the conserved F or W. The D gene is left open where the match is weak. The size field is filled for only some rows; it gives once, few, many or a size class.

clone_size: NA
d_call: TRBD1
j_call: TRBJ2-7
v_call: TRBV5-5
cdr3_nt: TGTGCCAGCAGCCAACCAGGACAGGCGTCCTACGAGCAGTACTTC
cdr3_aa: CASSQPGQASYEQYF

clone_size: NA
d_call: NA
j_call: TRBJ1-1
v_call: TRBV20-1
cdr3_nt: TGCAGTGCTACCAGGAACGAAGCTTTCTTT
cdr3_aa: CSATRNEAFF

clone_size: few
d_call: NA
j_call: TRBJ2-1
v_call: TRBV5-5
cdr3_nt: TGTGCCAGCAGCCCCGGGGGGCTAATCAATGAGCAGTTCTTC
cdr3_aa: CASSPGGLINEQFF

clone_size: NA
d_call: NA
j_call: TRBJ1-2
v_call: TRBV19
cdr3_nt: TGTGCCAGTAGCGAAGGGAGGTCGAGTGGCTACACCTTC
cdr3_aa: CASSEGRSSGYTF

clone_size: NA
d_call: NA
j_call: TRBJ2-4
v_call: TRBV7-9
cdr3_nt: TGTGCCAGCACCCCGGCCCGACTTGACCTAGCCAAAAACATTCAGTACTTC
cdr3_aa: CASTPARLDLAKNIQYF

clone_size: NA
d_call: TRBD2
j_call: TRBJ2-7
v_call: TRBV30
cdr3_nt: TGTGCCTGGGTCACAAAGTGGGGGGGTTCCTACGAGCAGTACTTC
cdr3_aa: CAWVTKWGGSYEQYF

clone_size: NA
d_call: TRBD1
j_call: TRBJ2-3
v_call: TRBV25-1
cdr3_nt: TGTGCCAGCAGCGGGGACAGGGTCTGGGCAGATACGCAGTATTTT
cdr3_aa: CASSGDRVWADTQYF

clone_size: NA
d_call: TRBD1
j_call: TRBJ1-1
v_call: TRBV28
cdr3_nt: TGTGCCAGCAGCCTACAGGGGATATGGACTGAAGCTTTCTTT
cdr3_aa: CASSLQGIWTEAFF

clone_size: once
d_call: TRBD1
j_call: TRBJ2-3
v_call: TRBV9
cdr3_nt: TGTGCCAGCAGCGTTTTGACAGGGGGCACAGATACGCAGTATTTT
cdr3_aa: CASSVLTGGTDTQYF

clone_size: NA
d_call: NA
j_call: TRBJ1-5
v_call: TRBV18
cdr3_nt: TGTGCCAGCTCAGAAAGTGAGGGCAATCAGCCCCAGCATTTT
cdr3_aa: CASSESEGNQPQHF

clone_size: NA
d_call: TRBD2
j_call: TRBJ2-7
v_call: TRBV7-8
cdr3_nt: TGTGCCAGCAGCCCGGGAGGCTACGAGCAGTACTTC
cdr3_aa: CASSPGGYEQYF

clone_size: NA
d_call: NA
j_call: TRBJ1-2
v_call: TRBV5-6
cdr3_nt: TGTGCCAGCAGCTTGGCTGGCGGAACCTATGGCTACACCTTC
cdr3_aa: CASSLAGGTYGYTF

clone_size: few
d_call: TRBD2
j_call: TRBJ2-7
v_call: TRBV28
cdr3_nt: TGTGCCAGCAGTTTATTCAGGTCGCGGGAGAGCTACGAGCAGTACTTC
cdr3_aa: CASSLFRSRESYEQYF

clone_size: NA
d_call: TRBD2
j_call: TRBJ2-1
v_call: TRBV7-8
cdr3_nt: TGTGCCAGCAGCTCTAGGGGCGGACTAGCGGGAGGGGGCTCCTACAATGAGCAGTTCTTC
cdr3_aa: CASSSRGGLAGGGSYNEQFF

clone_size: NA
d_call: NA
j_call: TRBJ1-1
v_call: TRBV30
cdr3_nt: TGTGCCTGGAGTGTACGGGAGAACACTGAAGCTTTCTTT
cdr3_aa: CAWSVRENTEAFF

clone_size: NA
d_call: NA
j_call: TRBJ2-7
v_call: TRBV9
cdr3_nt: TGTGCCAGCAGCGTGGGGCAGGGCGAGCAGTACTTC
cdr3_aa: CASSVGQGEQYF

clone_size: NA
d_call: NA
j_call: TRBJ1-3
v_call: TRBV28
cdr3_nt: TGTGCCAGCAGTTTGATTTATGGCACTGGAAACACCATATATTTT
cdr3_aa: CASSLIYGTGNTIYF

clone_size: NA
d_call: NA
j_call: TRBJ2-3
v_call: TRBV19
cdr3_nt: TGTGCCAGTAGTATGAGGAGGGCCGCAGATACGCAGTATTTT
cdr3_aa: CASSMRRAADTQYF

clone_size: NA
d_call: NA
j_call: TRBJ1-1
v_call: TRBV28
cdr3_nt: TGTGCCAGCAGTTATCAGCGTATGAACACTGAAGCTTTCTTT
cdr3_aa: CASSYQRMNTEAFF

clone_size: NA
d_call: NA
j_call: TRBJ1-2
v_call: TRBV9
cdr3_nt: TGTGCCAGCAGCGTAGGTTCCGGGAACAACTATGGCTACACCTTC
cdr3_aa: CASSVGSGNNYGYTF

clone_size: NA
d_call: NA
j_call: TRBJ1-1
v_call: TRBV11-2
cdr3_nt: TGTGCCAGCAGCTTAGACAGGGCGAGTGAAGCTTTCTTT
cdr3_aa: CASSLDRASEAFF

clone_size: few
d_call: NA
j_call: TRBJ1-3
v_call: TRBV18
cdr3_nt: TGTGCCAGCTCGTTACAGGGCTTCGGAAACACCATATATTTT
cdr3_aa: CASSLQGFGNTIYF

clone_size: NA
d_call: TRBD1
j_call: TRBJ1-5
v_call: TRBV28
cdr3_nt: TGTGCTAGCAGCCCCACAGGGGGAGGCAATCAGCCCCAGCATTTT
cdr3_aa: CASSPTGGGNQPQHF

clone_size: NA
d_call: TRBD1
j_call: TRBJ2-1
v_call: TRBV15
cdr3_nt: TGTGCCACCAGCAGTGGACAGGGGGGCAATGAGCAGTTCTTC
cdr3_aa: CATSSGQGGNEQFF

clone_size: NA
d_call: NA
j_call: TRBJ1-5
v_call: TRBV28
cdr3_nt: TGTGCCAGCACCAAGACAGGTTTTCGCAATCAGCCCCAGCATTTT
cdr3_aa: CASTKTGFRNQPQHF

clone_size: NA
d_call: TRBD2
j_call: TRBJ2-7
v_call: TRBV2
cdr3_nt: TGTGCCAGCACGGGCGGGAGTTACGAGCAGTACTTC
cdr3_aa: CASTGGSYEQYF

clone_size: NA
d_call: NA
j_call: TRBJ1-3
v_call: TRBV7-9
cdr3_nt: TGTGCCAGCAGCCACAGAACCTCTGGAAACACCATATATTTT
cdr3_aa: CASSHRTSGNTIYF

clone_size: NA
d_call: TRBD2
j_call: TRBJ2-3
v_call: TRBV30
cdr3_nt: TGTGCCTGGAGTGTGGGACTACAACGCACAGATACGCAGTATTTT
cdr3_aa: CAWSVGLQRTDTQYF

clone_size: NA
d_call: NA
j_call: TRBJ1-1
v_call: TRBV28
cdr3_nt: TGTGCCAGCAGTTTCGAGTTGACATCCCTTACCAACCAAGCTTTCTTT
cdr3_aa: CASSFELTSLTNQAFF

clone_size: NA
d_call: TRBD1
j_call: TRBJ1-1
v_call: TRBV28
cdr3_nt: TGTGCCAGCCGCCGTAGGGGGACAGGGGCTGAAGCTTTCTTT
cdr3_aa: CASRRRGTGAEAFF

clone_size: NA
d_call: TRBD1
j_call: TRBJ2-1
v_call: TRBV7-8
cdr3_nt: TGTGCCAGCAGCGCGGACAGGCACCTCAATGAGCAGTTCTTC
cdr3_aa: CASSADRHLNEQFF

clone_size: few
d_call: NA
j_call: TRBJ1-1
v_call: TRBV4-1
cdr3_nt: TGCGCCAGCATAAGGGGCGCTGAAGCTTTCTTT
cdr3_aa: CASIRGAEAFF

clone_size: NA
d_call: TRBD1
j_call: TRBJ2-2
v_call: TRBV5-8
cdr3_nt: TGTGCCAGCAGCTGGACAGGCGTTCCCCTAAACACCGGGGAGCTGTTTTTT
cdr3_aa: CASSWTGVPLNTGELFF

clone_size: NA
d_call: TRBD2
j_call: TRBJ2-7
v_call: TRBV7-9
cdr3_nt: TGTGCCAGCAGTCACCGGGGGGTAGTCTACGAGCAGTACTTC
cdr3_aa: CASSHRGVVYEQYF

clone_size: NA
d_call: NA
j_call: TRBJ1-1
v_call: TRBV19
cdr3_nt: TGTGCCAGTAGTATTCGACAGAACACTGAAGCTTTCTTT
cdr3_aa: CASSIRQNTEAFF